A single sample gave rise to the 17 T cell receptor beta chains below, sequenced in a study of OX40 agonist ivuxolimab in advanced cancers. TCRdb's copy holds only in-frame clones and misses some; the assay was immunoSEQ multiplex PCR. The sample gives around 6,000 clones, just over 65% of which show up once; 35% to 40% is in the top ten. Here the sequenced sample was CD4+ or CD8+ T cells sorted from blood, taken in a trial of the OX40 agonist ivuxolimab. The receptors originated from an adult with an advanced solid tumor such as melanoma, head and neck, liver or kidney cancer.

The chain couples TRBV5-4 to TRBJ2-5; D gene unclear. The DNA end lines up better with TRBJ2-7; the J call may be wrong. Germline assignment: CDR1 SGHNT and CDR2 YYREEE (reference sequence). The CDR3 extends over 14 amino acids. CDR3 residues: CASSLLADPYEQYF. The CDR3 coding sequence is TGTGCCAGCAGCTTGTTGGCCGACCCCTACGAGCAGTACTTC.

The chain has TRBV27 and TRBJ2-7, with a tentative D call TRBD2 (5 bases). This CDR3 region has 15 residues. Looked up from germline, CDR1 is MNHEY and CDR2 is SMNVEV (reference sequence). The ends were cut back, 3 bases at V and 0 bases at J, with 12 bases in the middle. For the CDR3, the DNA is TGTGCCAGCAGTTTCTTCGGTGGGAGCTCCTACGAGCAGTACTTC. Its protein product is CASSFFGGSSYEQYF.

This chain joins TRBV10-2 and TRBJ2-5; 8 bases match TRBD2. This CDR3 region has 14 residues. The junction had 5 bases not matched to a gene; V was cut back by 5 bases and J by 3 bases. CDR1 is WSHSY, CDR2 SAAADI, per germline. In nucleotides, the CDR3 is TGCGCCAGCAGTACGAGAGCGGGAGAAGAGACCCAGTACTTC. Translating it yields CASSTRAGEETQYF.

This clone was detected a few times. The rearrangement uses TRBV6-1 and TRBJ2-5, with unresolved D. Trimming removed 6 bases at V and 0 bases at J, with 5 bases between. Per germline, CDR1 MNHNS and CDR2 SASEGT. This CDR3 region has 12 residues. The CDR3: CASRSDQETQYF. The CDR3, as DNA: TGTGCCAGCAGGTCAGACCAAGAGACCCAGTACTTC.

This clone was counted once. The chain couples TRBV27 to TRBJ2-5, with 7 bases fitting TRBD2. The germline gives CDR1 MNHEY, CDR2 SMNVEV (reference sequence). CDR3 length: 13 amino acids. V shed 5 bases and J 5 bases; nucleotides not matched to a gene: 5. The CDR3 here is CASSGWGGETQYF. CDR3 bases: TGTGCCAGCAGTGGTTGGGGGGGGGAGACCCAGTACTTC.

The rearrangement links TRBV19 to TRBJ1-2; 10 nucleotides match TRBD1. This CDR3 has 14 residues. Losses at the gene ends were 6 bases for V and 4 bases for J; bases not matched to a gene: 5. In germline, CDR1 is LNHDA, CDR2 SQIVND (reference sequence). The CDR3 DNA is TGTGCCAGTAGGGGACAGGGGACCTTCTATGGCTACACCTTC. It translates to CASRGQGTFYGYTF.

The V and J genes are TRBV5-8 and TRBJ2-7; D not resolved. Looked up from germline, CDR1 is SGHTS and CDR2 is YDEGEE. CDR3 length: 13 amino acids. Trimming removed 4 bases from V and 3 bases from J, with 11 bases in between. The CDR3 sequence: CASSPRPSYEQYF. As DNA, the CDR3 is TGTGCCAGCAGCCCCCGACCAAGCTACGAGCAGTACTTC. Combining the CDR3 with reference TRBV5-8 and TRBJ2-7 gives the whole variable domain EAGVTQSPTHLIKTRGQQATLRCSPISGHTSVYWYQQALGLGLQFLLWYDEGEERNRGNFPPRFSGRQFPNYSSELNVNALELEDSALYLCASSPRPSYEQYFGPGTRLTVT.

The rearrangement uses TRBV9 and TRBJ2-7; 9 nucleotides agree with TRBD2. The CDR3 runs to 14 residues. J was trimmed by 4 bases and V by 3 bases; bases with no gene match: 5. CDR1 and CDR2 from the germline V gene are SGDLS and YYNGEE. The DNA of the CDR3 is TGTGCCAGCAGCGCTAGCGGGACGGGGTACGAGCAGTACTTC. Translated, it gives CASSASGTGYEQYF.

This clone was found a few times. This sequence joins TRBV9 and TRBJ2-1; the match to TRBD2 covers 8 bases. The length of the CDR3 is 15 residues. Trimming took 0 bases from V and 7 from J; bases not matched to a gene: 6. Germline CDR1 reads SGDLS; CDR2 reads YYNGEE. CDR3 protein: CASSVAGGPGNEQFF. As DNA, the CDR3 is TGTGCCAGCAGCGTAGCGGGAGGGCCGGGGAATGAGCAGTTCTTC.

The chain couples TRBV29-1 to TRBJ2-3, with D perhaps TRBD1 or TRBD2 (6 bases each). Trimming stripped 3 bases from V and 2 bases from J, with 12 bases between. This CDR3 region has 14 residues. The germline V gene has CDR1 SQVTM and CDR2 ANQGSEA. CDR3 sequence reads: CSVEGGPHTDTQYF. The CDR3 nucleotides read TGCAGCGTTGAGGGGGGCCCCCACACAGATACGCAGTATTTT.

As regards this clone: Since the CDR3 does not end with the conserved phenylalanine or tryptophan, this likely comes from a read error. The DNA is omitted, as the CDR3 cannot be located on it reliably, and the CDR3 follows TCRdb's listing. The chain links TRBV5-4 to TRBJ2-6; the tabulated D call, TRBD1, remains unverified against the DNA. From its first to its last residue, the CDR3 has 9 amino acids. CDR1 SGHNT and CDR2 YYREEE come from the germline V gene (reference sequence). This CDR3 is CASSSDRGT.

The chain carries TRBV13 and TRBJ2-2, with TRBD2 matching over 12 bases. This CDR3 region has 15 residues. Trimming took 7 bases from V and 3 from J; bases not matched to a gene: 3. Germline V gives CDR1 PRHDT, CDR2 FYEKMQ (reference sequence). CDR3 bases: TGTGCCAGCAACCCTAGCGGGAGGGACACCGGGGAGCTGTTTTTT. Translating it yields CASNPSGRDTGELFF.

V is TRBV15 and J is TRBJ1-2; D is possibly TRBD1 (5 bases). The CDR3 consists of 17 residues. V dropped 0 bases and J dropped 4 bases, with 18 bases sitting between them. Germline values: CDR1 LNHNV, CDR2 YYDKDF (reference sequence). CDR3 in DNA: TGTGCCACCAGCAGAGATGTCACAGAGGGGACCCTCTATGGCTACACCTTC. Translated, it gives CATSRDVTEGTLYGYTF.

This chain uses TRBV2 with TRBJ2-5, with TRBD2 identical over 7 bases. Germline values: CDR1 SNHLY, CDR2 FYNNEI. The CDR3 extends over 16 amino acids. With V trimmed by 4 bases and J by 11 bases, 19 bases remained unmatched. CDR3 bases: TGTGCCAGCAGTGTTGAGGAGGATCCTGAACGGGGGGAGCAGTACTTC. Translated, it gives CASSVEEDPERGEQYF.

The gene calls are TRBV6-4 and TRBJ2-3, with TRBD1 matching over 8 bases. The J segment lost 1 base and the V segment lost 4 bases, leaving 4 bases of the junction unmatched. Germline V lookup: CDR1 MRHNA, CDR2 SNTAGT. There are 15 residues in the CDR3. This CDR3 reads CASSVQGGGTDTQYF. The CDR3, as DNA: TGTGCCAGCAGTGTACAGGGGGGCGGCACAGATACGCAGTATTTT.

Only a few counts were recorded for this clone. The genes are TRBV5-5 and TRBJ2-1, with a possible D match to TRBD2 (5 bases). Germline V gene sequence: CDR1 SGHKS, CDR2 YYEKEE (reference sequence). This CDR3 is 15 amino acids long. Between the trimmed V and J ends, which lost 4 bases and 0 bases, there was a span of 11 bases. CDR3 loop: CASSRTASSYNEQFF. As DNA, the CDR3 is TGTGCCAGCAGCAGGACTGCTAGCTCCTACAATGAGCAGTTCTTC.

The sample holds a few counts of this clone. V is TRBV7-8 and J is TRBJ2-1; D remains ambiguous. This CDR3 comprises 16 residues. Per the germline V gene, CDR1 is SGHVS and CDR2 is FQNEAQ. With 5 bases removed from V and 0 bases from J, the gap between germline ends came to 14 bases. For the CDR3, the DNA is TGTGCCAGCAGCCCATTAGTTCTGAGCTCCTACAATGAGCAGTTCTTC. It specifies CASSPLVLSSYNEQFF.